This TCR beta chain was documented in a study of Tregs in tolerant kidney transplant recipients. Regarding the study as a whole: Biological reproducibility was not directly addressed, but technical replication error appeared minimal. Validation in larger populations is needed because few patients were studied.

Germline V gene data show CDR1 as LNHNV and CDR2 as YYDKDF (reference sequence). Trimming left V 5 bases short and J 3 bases short, with 16 bases between. The CDR3 is 15 residues long. Clones were sequenced by immunoSEQ multiplex PCR, and TCRdb holds only the in-frame ones, with some missing. The data contain around 70,000 clones, more than 90% of them singletons. Comments on this clone: The antigen is unknown.

The clonotype originates from a human donor who received a combined kidney and bone marrow transplant. The rearrangement uses TRBV15 and TRBJ1-1; perhaps TRBD1 as D (6 bases). The sample consisted of CD8+ T cells from blood, taken before the transplant. CDR3 DNA sequence: TGTGCCACCAGCGAACACAGGGAGGGGGACACTGAAGCTTTCTTT. Its protein is CATSEHREGDTEAFF.